The T cell receptor beta chain described here comes from a study of read filtering for tumor transcriptome and immune sequencing (dated by TCRdb to the early 2020s). As for the study more broadly: The cohort had 17 male and approximately 15 female patients with a mean age of roughly 70 years, ranging from roughly 45 to 85. By revised international staging, 8 or 9 patients were R-ISS I, 16 were R-ISS II and roughly 7 were R-ISS III. Whole-transcriptome libraries were prepared with the TruSeq RNA Access Library Prep Kit after DNase treatment. Per sample, about 3.5 to 10.27 million TCR-region mapped reads were obtained with IR-seq, compared with only about 80 to 1,400 with RNA-seq. TCR repertoires obtained by targeted immune repertoire sequencing and by bulk whole-transcriptome sequencing performed on the same bone marrow samples were compared. One of the main goals was to work out a read-filtering strategy for immune repertoire data, in particular whether clonotypes backed by only a single read should be removed.

General findings and caveats noted by the study authors: Rather than purified T cells, the sorted CD138-negative fraction was a mixed bone marrow immune population. Clonotypes were captured by IR-seq at much higher depth and more reliably than by RNA-seq, and smaller IR-seq throughput was sufficient for identification of most shared clonotypes. Single-read clonotypes made up about 82% of clonotypes but approximately 3.5% of total reads in IR-seq, and under 75% of clonotypes and roughly 48% of reads in RNA-seq. Removing single-read clonotypes increased the correlation between IR-seq and RNA-seq shared clonotype proportions.

The CDR3, cysteine through phenylalanine, is 14 amino acids long. The kept DNA is CDR3 alone, 42 bases in frame from the first base. Trimming removed 4 bases from V and 5 bases from J, leaving 16 bases between the germline ends. For CDR1 and CDR2, the germline V gene (reference sequence) lists DFQATT and SNEGSKA. The Immunoverse kit was used to build TCR libraries from roughly 370 ng RNA, with molecular barcoded adaptors covering alpha/delta and beta/gamma chains. TCR library preparation used the same RNA that went into transcriptome sequencing. Sequencing of the TCR libraries was done on an Illumina HiSeq 4000 with 2 x 150 cycles. The authors' analysis ran thus. With MiXCR, TCR reads were aligned to human V, D, J and C references and assembled into CDR3 clonotypes, with quality filtering and error correction included. Clonotype counts and gene usage diversity were analyzed with the tcR package in R. Raw mapping reads were checked after the RNA-seq reads had been mapped by STAR aligner version 2.5.3a onto the human GRCh37 genome. To test how sequencing depth affected the clonotypes detected, IR-seq fastq files were randomly downsampled with Seqtk 1.3. TCRdb itself trimmed the public reads at Q25 with fastp, ran MiXCR and retained productive beta chains. Every CDR3 protein is listed once, alongside the most common genes and DNA of its rows. The V and J calls were not made by the authors but by TCRdb's processing. The sample includes about 130,000 distinct CDR3 sequences, with roughly 13% observed a single time. 9.5% to 12% of the sample comes from the top ten.

This clonotype has a count of ten or more. Its antigen is currently not known. No quality values exist for individual bases; no much larger clone is one base distant. Each patient had bone marrow sampled at the time of active disease. Ficoll-Hypaque density gradient centrifugation was used to isolate bone marrow mononuclear cells. Myeloma plasma cells were removed and CD138-negative cells were obtained by negative selection following labeling with CD138 magnetic microbeads on a MACS separator. Flow cytometry on an Attune NxT with CD138 antibodies was used to check the purity of the isolated cells. Total RNA was extracted using TRIzol reagent and was quantified on a NanoDrop spectrophotometer. For each patient, the CD138-negative bone marrow sample underwent paired RNA-seq and IR-seq.

The TCR comes from a donor aged 40 or over with multiple myeloma. Sequences were obtained from a population of CD138-negative cells sorted from bone marrow. The sample's cell subset or site label, in plain terms: bone marrow mononuclear cells depleted of CD138+ plasma/myeloma cells by negative magnetic selection. The rearrangement combines TRBV20-1 with TRBJ2-3; the D region possibly corresponds to TRBD1 (6 bases align). The DNA sequence is TGCAGTGCTATTTTCACAGGGAAAAGAGATACGCAGTATTTT. This translates into CSAIFTGKRDTQYF.